The 17 T cell receptor beta chains listed next were all sequenced from one sample in a study of blood T cell repertoires in COVID-19. Measured with immunoSEQ multiplex PCR; TCRdb has only the in-frame clones, and not every one. The sample carries some 300,000 clones, nearly 90% recorded once. Sequencing was done on a sample of PBMCs or T cells enriched from blood (not recorded which). These receptors were taken from a woman in her twenties or thirties who had recovered from COVID-19.

With respect to this clone: Other DNA variants within this sample encode the same CDR3. This chain uses TRBV6-5 with TRBJ1-1; D is perhaps TRBD1 (5 bases). V lost 3 bases and J 3 bases, leaving 8 bases between the germline ends. Germline V gives CDR1 MNHEY, CDR2 SVGAGI. This CDR3 spans 13 amino acids. In DNA form, the CDR3 reads TGTGCCAGCAGTTATCAGGGCGACACTGAAGCTTTCTTT. Its translation is CASSYQGDTEAFF.

J is TRBJ2-7 and V is TRBV11-2, with a weak D call TRBD1 (5 bases). The CDR3 length is 15 residues. Trimming stripped 7 bases from V and 1 base from J, with 17 bases between. Germline loops: CDR1 SGHAT, CDR2 FQNNGV. CDR3 protein: CASTPWGTYSYEQYF. In nucleotides, the CDR3 is TGTGCCAGCACCCCCTGGGGCACCTATTCCTACGAGCAGTACTTC. Full variable domain (remainder filled in from reference TRBV11-2 and TRBJ2-7): EAGVAQSPRYKIIEKRQSVAFWCNPISGHATLYWYQQILGQGPKLLIQFQNNGVVDDSQLPKDRFSAERLKGVDSTLKIQPAKLEDSAVYLCASTPWGTYSYEQYFGPGTRLTVT.

This rearrangement joins TRBV27 to TRBJ2-3, with D perhaps TRBD1 (6 bases). The CDR3 extends over 14 amino acids. Trimming took 4 bases from V and 1 from J, leaving 9 bases between them. Looked up from germline, CDR1 is MNHEY and CDR2 is SMNVEV (reference sequence). CDR3 in DNA: TGTGCCAGCAGTTACAGGGTCCGCACAGATACGCAGTATTTT. As protein: CASSYRVRTDTQYF.

This clone appeared a few times. This chain uses TRBV28 with TRBJ1-2; TRBD1 aligns across 9 bases. Trimming cost V 5 bases and J 4 bases; bases outside gene matches: 11. Germline values: CDR1 MDHEN, CDR2 SYDVKM. The length of the CDR3 is 16 residues. DNA for the CDR3: TGTGCCAGCAGTCAACGCCGGGACAGGGTTACCTATGGCTACACCTTC. Translated: CASSQRRDRVTYGYTF.

The J gene is TRBJ2-7, the V gene TRBV7-9, with TRBD2 as a possible D gene (6 bases). V dropped 4 bases and J dropped 3 bases, with 10 bases sitting between them. CDR3 size: 13 residues. The germline V gene encodes CDR1 SEHNR and CDR2 FQNEAQ (reference sequence). CDR3 sequence (DNA): TGTGCCAGCAGCTCCTGGGGGGACTACGAGCAGTACTTC. Translating gives CASSSWGDYEQYF.

CDR3 sequence reads: CASSPDSLTGELFF. The DNA of the CDR3 is TGTGCCAGCAGCCCAGACTCTCTCACCGGGGAGCTGTTTTTT. The chain combines TRBV7-2 with TRBJ2-2; no definite D call. CDR3 size: 14 residues. The ends were cut back, 5 bases at V and 4 bases at J, with 11 bases in the middle. Germline assignment: CDR1 SGHTA and CDR2 FQGNSA.

The chain links TRBV7-3 to TRBJ1-3; D possibly corresponds to TRBD1 (6 bases). The CDR3 is 13 residues long. V was trimmed by 6 bases and J by 1 base, leaving 7 bases between them. CDR1 SGHTA and CDR2 FQGTGA come from the germline V gene. Written as DNA, the CDR3 is TGTGCCAGCAGTGACAGGTCTGGAAACACCATATATTTT. Amino acids: CASSDRSGNTIYF.

The V and J genes are TRBV15 and TRBJ2-7; 9 bases are shared with TRBD2. The V gene end was trimmed by 1 base and the J gene end by 3 bases; junction bases not matched to a gene: 4. The CDR3 loop spans 15 amino acids. CDR1 and CDR2 from the germline V gene are LNHNV and YYDKDF (reference sequence). The CDR3, as DNA: TGTGCCACCAGCAGAGGGTTAGCGGGAGTCTACGAGCAGTACTTC. Translating it yields CATSRGLAGVYEQYF.

With respect to this clone: Other DNA sequences within the sample encode an identical CDR3. The rearrangement links TRBV28 to TRBJ2-5; D ambiguous. Germline assignment: CDR1 MDHEN and CDR2 SYDVKM. The CDR3 length is 14 residues. With 4 bases removed from V and 2 bases from J, the gap between germline ends came to 11 bases. The CDR3 is CASSSPGQQETQYF. CDR3 coding DNA: TGTGCCAGCAGTTCACCTGGGCAACAAGAGACCCAGTACTTC.

As concerns this clone: Other DNA sequences in this sample translate to the same CDR3. The rearrangement joins TRBV5-6 to TRBJ2-5, with 13 bases lining up with TRBD2. This CDR3 contains 16 residues. Germline CDR1 reads SGHDT; CDR2 reads YYEEEE. Trimming removed 0 bases from V and 4 bases from J; junction bases left unmatched: 3. The CDR3: CASSLGLAGGGETQYF. The DNA for the CDR3 is TGTGCCAGCAGCTTGGGACTAGCGGGAGGAGGAGAGACCCAGTACTTC.

As to this clone: Different DNA sequences within this sample yield the same CDR3. The rearrangement joins TRBV3-1 (or the pseudogene TRBV3-2) to TRBJ2-1; 10 nucleotides align to TRBD1. Germline assignment: CDR1 LGHDT and CDR2 YNNKEL (reference sequence). Trimming cost V 1 base and J 7 bases; bases outside gene matches: 4. This CDR3 has 15 residues. DNA for the CDR3: TGTGCCAGCAGCCAAGGACAGGGGGCTCGGAATGAGCAGTTCTTC. This translates into CASSQGQGARNEQFF.

This clone was recorded once. The rearrangement joins TRBV5-6 to TRBJ1-4; TRBD1 agrees at 7 bases. Per the germline V gene, CDR1 is SGHDT and CDR2 is YYEEEE. There are 13 residues in the CDR3. V was pared by 2 bases and J by 9 bases, with 4 bases of the junction left unmatched. The CDR3 nucleotides are TGTGCCAGCAGCTTTTCAGGGGGGAAAAAACTGTTTTTT. It translates to CASSFSGGKKLFF.

V and J are TRBV29-1 and TRBJ1-2; D is possibly TRBD1 (5 bases). Germline values: CDR1 SQVTM, CDR2 ANQGSEA. Trimming cost V 7 bases and J 4 bases, with 13 bases left between them. The CDR3 length is 12 residues. In DNA, the CDR3 is TGCAGCGGGACGGGGGATTCCTATGGCTACACCTTC. Amino acids: CSGTGDSYGYTF.

This chain connects TRBV7-9 to TRBJ1-6; 7 bases align to TRBD1. The CDR3 is 15 residues long. Germline loops: CDR1 SEHNR, CDR2 FQNEAQ (reference sequence). Trimming at V came to 5 bases and at J to 5 bases, leaving 6 bases not matched to a gene. The CDR3 DNA reads TGTGCCAGCAGCGAGAGGGGGCCGGATAATTCACCCCTCCACTTT. Translated: CASSERGPDNSPLHF.

This chain uses TRBV7-3 with TRBJ2-3; 7 nucleotides match TRBD1. This CDR3 is built from 15 residues. CDR1 and CDR2 from the germline V gene are SGHTA and FQGTGA. J gave up 0 bases and V 4 bases, and 4 bases lay outside the gene matches. Here the CDR3 DNA reads TGTGCCAGCAGCTCCAGGGGGTTTAGCACAGATACGCAGTATTTT. Protein product: CASSSRGFSTDTQYF.

The chain uses TRBV27 and TRBJ2-2; 9 positions match TRBD1. J lost 7 bases, V lost 1 base, and 4 bases had no gene match. There are 15 residues in the CDR3. The germline CDR1 and CDR2 sequences are MNHEY and SMNVEV (reference sequence). DNA of the CDR3: TGTGCCAGCAGTTTATTGGACAGGGGTGACGGGGAGCTGTTTTTT. It encodes CASSLLDRGDGELFF.

The V call is TRBV19, the J call TRBJ1-1, with 7 bases matching TRBD1. Trimming removed 5 bases from V and 0 bases from J; junction bases left unmatched: 9. Germline assignment: CDR1 LNHDA and CDR2 SQIVND (reference sequence). The CDR3 runs 16 residues. The CDR3 loop reads CASSAWDSLMNTEAFF. CDR3 sequence (DNA): TGTGCCAGTAGTGCCTGGGACAGCCTCATGAACACTGAAGCTTTCTTT.